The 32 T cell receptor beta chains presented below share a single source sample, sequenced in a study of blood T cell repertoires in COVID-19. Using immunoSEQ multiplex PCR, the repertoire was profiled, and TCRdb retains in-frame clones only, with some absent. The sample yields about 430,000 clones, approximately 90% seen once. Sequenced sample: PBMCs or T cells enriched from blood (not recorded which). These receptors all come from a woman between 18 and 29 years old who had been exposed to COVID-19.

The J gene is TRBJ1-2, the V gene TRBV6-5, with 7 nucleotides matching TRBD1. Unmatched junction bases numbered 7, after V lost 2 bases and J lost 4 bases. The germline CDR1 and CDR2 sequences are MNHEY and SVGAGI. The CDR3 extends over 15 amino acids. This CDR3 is CASSYGAGTVYGYTF. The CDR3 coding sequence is TGTGCCAGCAGTTACGGAGCCGGGACAGTCTATGGCTACACCTTC.

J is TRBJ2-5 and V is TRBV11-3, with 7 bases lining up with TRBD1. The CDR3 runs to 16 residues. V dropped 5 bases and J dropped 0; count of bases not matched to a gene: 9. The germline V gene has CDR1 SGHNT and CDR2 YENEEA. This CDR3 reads CASSAEGQDHQETQYF. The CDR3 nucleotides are TGTGCCAGCAGCGCGGAAGGACAGGACCACCAAGAGACCCAGTACTTC.

The CDR3 sequence: CAISPGTGVETQYF. CDR3 in DNA: TGTGCCATCAGCCCTGGGACAGGGGTCGAGACCCAGTACTTC. The V call is TRBV10-3, the J call TRBJ2-5; 10 bases align to TRBD1. The CDR3 sequence is 14 residues long. The trim removed 6 bases at V and 5 bases at J, leaving 6 bases unmatched. Per the germline V gene, CDR1 is ENHRY and CDR2 is SYGVKD.

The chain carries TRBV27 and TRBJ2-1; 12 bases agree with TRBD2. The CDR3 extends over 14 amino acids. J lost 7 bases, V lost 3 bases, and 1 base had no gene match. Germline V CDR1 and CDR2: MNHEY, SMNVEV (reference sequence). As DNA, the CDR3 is TGTGCCAGCAGTTTGACTAGCGGGGGTAATGAGCAGTTCTTC. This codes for CASSLTSGGNEQFF.

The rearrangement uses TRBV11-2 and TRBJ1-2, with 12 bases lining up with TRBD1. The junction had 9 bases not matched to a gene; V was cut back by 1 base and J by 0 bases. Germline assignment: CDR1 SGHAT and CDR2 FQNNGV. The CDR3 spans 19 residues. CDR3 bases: TGTGCCAGCAGCTTAGTCGTCTTGGGACAGGGGGCTACTAACTATGGCTACACCTTC. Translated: CASSLVVLGQGATNYGYTF.

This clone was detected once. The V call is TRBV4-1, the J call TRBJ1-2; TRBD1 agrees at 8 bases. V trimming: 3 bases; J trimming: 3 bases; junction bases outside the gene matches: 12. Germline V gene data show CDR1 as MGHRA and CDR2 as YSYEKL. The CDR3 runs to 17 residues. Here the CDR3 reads CASSQPKTGATYYGYTF. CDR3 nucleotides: TGCGCCAGCAGCCAGCCTAAGACAGGGGCCACTTACTATGGCTACACCTTC.

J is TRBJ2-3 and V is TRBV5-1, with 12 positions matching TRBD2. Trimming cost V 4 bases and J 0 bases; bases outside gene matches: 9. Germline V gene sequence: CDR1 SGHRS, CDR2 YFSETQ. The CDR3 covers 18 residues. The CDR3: CASSHTTSGGLSTDTQYF. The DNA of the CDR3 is TGCGCCAGCAGCCACACGACTAGCGGGGGTCTGAGCACAGATACGCAGTATTTT.

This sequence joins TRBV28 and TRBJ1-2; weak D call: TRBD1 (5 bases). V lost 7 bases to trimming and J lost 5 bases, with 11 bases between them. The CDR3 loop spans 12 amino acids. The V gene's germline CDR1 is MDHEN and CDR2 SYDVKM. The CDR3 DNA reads TGTGCCAGCAACGGGACTCCTTATGGCTACACCTTC. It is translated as CASNGTPYGYTF.

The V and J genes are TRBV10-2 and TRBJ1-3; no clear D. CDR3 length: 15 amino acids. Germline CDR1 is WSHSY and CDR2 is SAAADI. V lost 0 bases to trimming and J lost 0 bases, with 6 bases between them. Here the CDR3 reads CASSESQVSGNTIYF. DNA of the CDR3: TGCGCCAGCAGTGAGTCCCAGGTCTCTGGAAACACCATATATTTT.

The CDR3 region has the DNA TGTGCCAGTAATCGGGAGGGACGGTCACCCCTCCACTTT. Translation: CASNREGRSPLHF. The rearrangement uses TRBV6-5 and TRBJ1-6; D might be TRBD1 (5 bases). The CDR3 runs 13 residues. The V gene lost 9 bases and the J gene lost 10 bases, with 16 bases spanning the gap. Germline lookup yields CDR1 MNHEY and CDR2 SVGAGI.

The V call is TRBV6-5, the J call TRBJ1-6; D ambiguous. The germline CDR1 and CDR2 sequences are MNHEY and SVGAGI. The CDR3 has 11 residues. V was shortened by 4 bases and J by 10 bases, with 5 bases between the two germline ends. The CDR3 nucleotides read TGTGCCAGCAGTTTGAGCTCACCCCTCCACTTT. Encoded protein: CASSLSSPLHF.

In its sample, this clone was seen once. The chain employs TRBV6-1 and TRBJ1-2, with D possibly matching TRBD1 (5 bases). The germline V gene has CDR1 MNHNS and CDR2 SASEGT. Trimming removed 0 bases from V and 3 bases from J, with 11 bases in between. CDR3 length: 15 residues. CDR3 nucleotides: TGTGCCAGCAGTGAAGCCAATACAGGATACTATGGCTACACCTTC. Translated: CASSEANTGYYGYTF.

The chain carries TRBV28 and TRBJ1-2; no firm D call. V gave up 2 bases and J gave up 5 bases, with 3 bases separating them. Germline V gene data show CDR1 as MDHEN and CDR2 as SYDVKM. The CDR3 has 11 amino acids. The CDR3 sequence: CASSLQYGYTF. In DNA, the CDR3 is TGTGCCAGCAGTTTACAGTATGGCTACACCTTC.

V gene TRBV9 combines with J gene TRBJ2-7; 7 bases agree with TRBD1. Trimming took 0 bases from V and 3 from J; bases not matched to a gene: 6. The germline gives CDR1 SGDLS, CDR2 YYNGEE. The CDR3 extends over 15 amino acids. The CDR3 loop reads CASSVGQGQYYEQYF. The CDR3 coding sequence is TGTGCCAGCAGCGTAGGCCAGGGACAGTACTACGAGCAGTACTTC.

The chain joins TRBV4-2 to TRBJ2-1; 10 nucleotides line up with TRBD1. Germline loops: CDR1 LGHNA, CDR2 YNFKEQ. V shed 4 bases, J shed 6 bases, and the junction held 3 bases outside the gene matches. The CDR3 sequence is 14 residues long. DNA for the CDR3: TGTGCCAGCAGCCGAGGGACAGGGGTCAATGAGCAGTTCTTC. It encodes CASSRGTGVNEQFF.

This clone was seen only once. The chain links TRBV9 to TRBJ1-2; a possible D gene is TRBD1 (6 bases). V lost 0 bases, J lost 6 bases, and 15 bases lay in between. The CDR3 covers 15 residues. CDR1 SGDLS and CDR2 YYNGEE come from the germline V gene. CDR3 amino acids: CASSVAGQGSHGYTF. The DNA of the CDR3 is TGTGCCAGCAGCGTAGCCGGGCAGGGGAGTCATGGCTACACCTTC.

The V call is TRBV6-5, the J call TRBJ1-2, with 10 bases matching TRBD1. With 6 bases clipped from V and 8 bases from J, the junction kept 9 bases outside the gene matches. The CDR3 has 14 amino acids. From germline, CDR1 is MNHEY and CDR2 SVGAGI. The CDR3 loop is CASSLDRGFGGYTF. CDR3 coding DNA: TGTGCCAGCAGCCTGGACAGGGGGTTTGGGGGCTACACCTTC.

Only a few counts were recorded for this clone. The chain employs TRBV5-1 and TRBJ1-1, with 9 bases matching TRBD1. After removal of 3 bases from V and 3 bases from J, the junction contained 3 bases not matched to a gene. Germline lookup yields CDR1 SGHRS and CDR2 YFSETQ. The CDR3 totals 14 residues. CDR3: CASSWGQGYTEAFF. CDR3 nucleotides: TGCGCCAGCAGCTGGGGACAGGGTTACACTGAAGCTTTCTTT.

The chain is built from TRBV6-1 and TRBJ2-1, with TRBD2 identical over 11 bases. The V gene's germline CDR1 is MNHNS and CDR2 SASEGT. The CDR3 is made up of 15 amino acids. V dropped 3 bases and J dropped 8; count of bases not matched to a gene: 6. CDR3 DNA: TGTGCCAGCAGTGATCTAGCGGGGGGAGGGGATGAGCAGTTCTTC. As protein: CASSDLAGGGDEQFF.

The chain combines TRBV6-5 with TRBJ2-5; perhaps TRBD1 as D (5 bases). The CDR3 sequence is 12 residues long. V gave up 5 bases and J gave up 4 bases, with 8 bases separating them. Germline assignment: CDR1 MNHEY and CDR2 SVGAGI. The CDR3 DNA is TGTGCCAGCAGTCCTCAGGGAGAGACCCAGTACTTC. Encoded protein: CASSPQGETQYF.

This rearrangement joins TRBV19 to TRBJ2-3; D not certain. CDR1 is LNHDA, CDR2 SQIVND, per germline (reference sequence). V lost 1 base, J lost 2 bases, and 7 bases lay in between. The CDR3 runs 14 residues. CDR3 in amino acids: CASSIGHVTDTQYF. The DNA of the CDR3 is TGTGCCAGTAGTATAGGACACGTCACAGATACGCAGTATTTT.

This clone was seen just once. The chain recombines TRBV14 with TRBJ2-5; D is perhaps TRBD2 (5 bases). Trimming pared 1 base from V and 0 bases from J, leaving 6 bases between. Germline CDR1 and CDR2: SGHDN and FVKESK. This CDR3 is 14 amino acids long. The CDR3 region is CASSQVTNQETQYF. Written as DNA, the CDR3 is TGTGCCAGCAGCCAAGTGACTAACCAAGAGACCCAGTACTTC. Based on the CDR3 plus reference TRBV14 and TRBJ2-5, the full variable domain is EAGVTQFPSHSVIEKGQTVTLRCDPISGHDNLYWYRRVMGKEIKFLLHFVKESKQDESGMPNNRFLAERTGGTYSTLKVQPAELEDSGVYFCASSQVTNQETQYFGPGTRLLVL.

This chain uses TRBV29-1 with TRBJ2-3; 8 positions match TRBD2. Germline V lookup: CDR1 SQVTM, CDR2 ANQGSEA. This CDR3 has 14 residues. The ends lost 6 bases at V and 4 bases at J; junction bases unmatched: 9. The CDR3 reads CSVEPGGPPDTQYF. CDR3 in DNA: TGCAGCGTGGAACCGGGAGGGCCGCCAGATACGCAGTATTTT.

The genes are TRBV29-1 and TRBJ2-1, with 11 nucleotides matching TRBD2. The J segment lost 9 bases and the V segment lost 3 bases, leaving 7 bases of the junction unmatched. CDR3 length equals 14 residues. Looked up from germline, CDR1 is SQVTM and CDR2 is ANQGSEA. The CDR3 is CSVDSGRVIGEQFF. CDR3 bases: TGCAGCGTTGATAGCGGGAGGGTTATCGGTGAGCAGTTCTTC.

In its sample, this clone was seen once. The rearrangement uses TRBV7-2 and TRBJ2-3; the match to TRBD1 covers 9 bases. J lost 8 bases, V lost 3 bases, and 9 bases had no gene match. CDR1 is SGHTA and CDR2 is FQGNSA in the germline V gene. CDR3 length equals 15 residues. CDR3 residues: CASSFLQGAQVTQYF. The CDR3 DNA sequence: TGTGCCAGCAGCTTCCTACAGGGGGCGCAGGTTACGCAGTATTTT.

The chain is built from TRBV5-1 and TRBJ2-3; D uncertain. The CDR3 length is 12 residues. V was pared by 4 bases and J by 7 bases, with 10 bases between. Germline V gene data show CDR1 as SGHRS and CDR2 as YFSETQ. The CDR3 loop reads CASSQTVHTQYF. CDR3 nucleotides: TGCGCCAGCAGCCAAACTGTGCATACGCAGTATTTT.

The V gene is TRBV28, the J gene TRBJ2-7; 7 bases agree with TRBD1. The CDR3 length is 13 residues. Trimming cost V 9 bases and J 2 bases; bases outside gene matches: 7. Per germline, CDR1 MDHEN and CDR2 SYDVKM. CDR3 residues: CASTLTGPYEQYF. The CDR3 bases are TGTGCCAGTACACTGACAGGGCCCTACGAGCAGTACTTC.

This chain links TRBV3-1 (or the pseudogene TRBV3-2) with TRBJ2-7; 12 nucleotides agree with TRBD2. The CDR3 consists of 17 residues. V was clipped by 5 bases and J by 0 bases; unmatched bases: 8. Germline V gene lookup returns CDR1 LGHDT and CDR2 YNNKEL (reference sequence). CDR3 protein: CASSLLAGGGSSYEQYF. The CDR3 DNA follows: TGTGCCAGCAGCTTACTAGCGGGAGGCGGTAGCTCCTACGAGCAGTACTTC.

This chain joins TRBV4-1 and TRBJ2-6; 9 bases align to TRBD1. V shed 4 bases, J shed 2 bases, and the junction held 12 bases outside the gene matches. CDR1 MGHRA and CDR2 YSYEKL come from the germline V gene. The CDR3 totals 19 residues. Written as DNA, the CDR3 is TGCGCCAGCAGCCGCGGAGGAGCAGACAGGGGGACTGGGGCCAACGTCCTGACTTTC. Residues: CASSRGGADRGTGANVLTF.

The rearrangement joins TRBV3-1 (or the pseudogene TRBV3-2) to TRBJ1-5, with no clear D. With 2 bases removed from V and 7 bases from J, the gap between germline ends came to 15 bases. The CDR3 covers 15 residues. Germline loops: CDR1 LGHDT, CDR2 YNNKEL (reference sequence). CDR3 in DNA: TGTGCCAGCAGCCAAAATTACCTGACTGTCCAGCCCCAGCATTTT. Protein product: CASSQNYLTVQPQHF.

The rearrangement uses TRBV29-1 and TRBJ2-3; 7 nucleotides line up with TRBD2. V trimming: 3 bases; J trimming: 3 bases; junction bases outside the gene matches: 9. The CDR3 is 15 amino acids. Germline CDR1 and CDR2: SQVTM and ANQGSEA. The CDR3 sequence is CSVDGGGFGTDTQYF. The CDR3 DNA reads TGCAGCGTTGATGGGGGGGGATTTGGTACAGATACGCAGTATTTT.

CDR3 nucleotides: TGTGCCAGCAGATCTGGACTAGCGGGCAGCTCCTACAATGAGCAGTTCTTC. It codes for CASRSGLAGSSYNEQFF. The chain combines TRBV7-2 with TRBJ2-1; 11 bases line up with TRBD2. V was clipped by 6 bases and J by 0 bases; unmatched bases: 7. Germline V gene sequence: CDR1 SGHTA, CDR2 FQGNSA. The CDR3 has 17 residues.